The 24 T cell receptor beta chains reported below all come from one sample, sequenced in a study of blood T cell dynamics during melanoma immunotherapy. Indicated time point: week 3, after first cycle of checkpoint inhibitor. Data came from immunoSEQ multiplex PCR; TCRdb stores just in-frame clones and leaves some out. The sample has more than 9,500 clones; roughly 90% are singletons. This specimen consisted of blood, obtained from a patient treated with checkpoint blockade. The receptor set was obtained from a human donor with melanoma.

V gene TRBV6-1 combines with J gene TRBJ1-6; 12 bases agree with TRBD1. The CDR3 runs to 14 residues. Germline trimming cut 7 bases from V and 7 bases from J; bases unmatched to any gene: 2. Germline loops: CDR1 MNHNS, CDR2 SASEGT. This CDR3 reads CASTGTGGNSPLHF. The CDR3 DNA follows: TGTGCCAGCACCGGGACAGGGGGCAATTCACCCCTCCACTTT.

CDR3 sequence: CASSQASGGLGGQYF. CDR3 nucleotides: TGTGCCAGCAGCCAGGCATCAGGGGGCCTCGGCGGGCAGTACTTC. The J gene is TRBJ2-7, the V gene TRBV14, with 8 bases matching TRBD1. Per germline, CDR1 SGHDN and CDR2 FVKESK. V trimming: 3 bases; J trimming: 9 bases; junction bases outside the gene matches: 13. The CDR3 sequence is 15 residues long.

This clone occurred once. This chain connects TRBV5-1 to TRBJ2-3; D may be TRBD2 (6 bases). Germline V gives CDR1 SGHRS, CDR2 YFSETQ. Trimming shortened V by 2 bases and J by 0 bases, and 10 bases separated the two germline ends. CDR3 length equals 15 residues. The CDR3 sequence: CASSFGGSSTDTQYF. The CDR3 DNA is TGCGCCAGCAGCTTCGGGGGATCTAGCACAGATACGCAGTATTTT.

This clone was observed a few times. The chain is built from TRBV18 and TRBJ2-7; D not certain. The germline V gene encodes CDR1 KGHSH and CDR2 LQKENI. The length of the CDR3 is 12 residues. V gave up 2 bases and J gave up 0 bases, with 2 bases separating them. The DNA for the CDR3 is TGTGCCAGCTCACCATTCTCCTACGAGCAGTACTTC. The encoded protein is CASSPFSYEQYF.

This clone is a singleton in its sample. The chain links TRBV5-1 to TRBJ2-2; D ambiguous. The V end lost 5 bases, the J end lost 2 bases, and 7 bases lay between the germline ends. CDR3 length: 13 residues. Per the germline V gene, CDR1 is SGHRS and CDR2 is YFSETQ. Here the CDR3 DNA reads TGCGCCAGCAGTAGAGCCAACACCGGGGAGCTGTTTTTT. Encoded protein: CASSRANTGELFF.

The rearrangement links TRBV7-9 to TRBJ1-2; D is unresolved. V lost 1 base and J 2 bases, leaving 8 bases between the germline ends. The germline gives CDR1 SEHNR, CDR2 FQNEAQ (reference sequence). The CDR3 contains 14 residues. This CDR3 reads CASSLDLDNYGYTF. The DNA for the CDR3 is TGTGCCAGCAGCTTAGATCTGGACAACTATGGCTACACCTTC. Combining the CDR3 with reference TRBV7-9 and TRBJ1-2 gives the whole variable domain DTGVSQNPRHKITKRGQNVTFRCDPISEHNRLYWYRQTLGQGPEFLTYFQNEAQLEKSRLLSDRFSAERPKGSFSTLEIQRTEQGDSAMYLCASSLDLDNYGYTFGSGTRLTVV.

The chain uses TRBV30 and TRBJ1-5; D not certain. V was clipped by 0 bases and J by 9 bases, with 15 bases between them. Germline loops: CDR1 GTSNPN, CDR2 SVGIG (reference sequence). CDR3 length: 14 amino acids. CDR3 sequence: CAWSVPPNDWPQHF. CDR3 DNA sequence: TGTGCCTGGAGTGTACCCCCAAATGATTGGCCCCAGCATTTT.

This clone showed up just a few times. The rearrangement uses TRBV4-1 and TRBJ2-1, with TRBD2 matching over 7 bases. Trimming took 4 bases from V and 6 from J; bases not matched to a gene: 12. Germline CDR1 MGHRA, CDR2 YSYEKL. The CDR3 loop spans 16 amino acids. The CDR3 sequence is CASSRFHTAGINEQFF. The CDR3 bases are TGCGCCAGCAGCCGCTTTCATACAGCGGGGATCAATGAGCAGTTCTTC.

This clone was picked up one time. The genes are TRBV4-2 and TRBJ2-5, with TRBD2 matching 8 bases. The CDR3 consists of 18 residues. Losses at the gene ends were 1 base for V and 0 bases for J; bases not matched to a gene: 10. CDR1 LGHNA and CDR2 YNFKEQ come from the germline V gene. The CDR3 DNA sequence: TGTGCCAGCAGCCAAGCGCGGGGAAGCGGGGGTTACCAAGAGACCCAGTACTTC. Its translation: CASSQARGSGGYQETQYF.

The chain joins TRBV7-2 to TRBJ2-7, with 10 bases that match TRBD2. Germline trimming cut 5 bases from V and 2 bases from J; bases unmatched to any gene: 3. Germline CDR1 is SGHTA and CDR2 is FQGNSA. CDR3 length: 14 amino acids. CDR3 loop: CASSRTSGTYEQYF. Here the CDR3 DNA reads TGTGCCAGCAGCCGTACTAGCGGGACCTACGAGCAGTACTTC.

This chain uses TRBV4-1 with TRBJ1-3; D may be TRBD1 (6 bases). CDR3 length: 15 residues. Germline loops: CDR1 MGHRA, CDR2 YSYEKL. The V end lost 1 base, the J end lost 2 bases, and 9 bases lay between the germline ends. The chain's CDR3 is CASSQGGQAGNTIYF. The DNA of the CDR3 is TGCGCCAGCAGCCAAGGGGGGCAGGCTGGAAACACCATATATTTT.

This clone has only one observation. The chain is built from TRBV30 and TRBJ2-3, with D tentatively TRBD2 (6 bases). Germline CDR1 GTSNPN, CDR2 SVGIG (reference sequence). This CDR3 region has 12 residues. Trimming stripped 5 bases from V and 4 bases from J, with 10 bases between. The CDR3 sequence is CAWGGYADTQYF. The CDR3 nucleotides read TGTGCCTGGGGGGGGTACGCAGATACGCAGTATTTT.

The chain links TRBV5-6 to TRBJ2-5, with TRBD1 matching 9 bases. The DNA end lines up better with TRBJ2-7; the J call may be wrong. Germline assignment: CDR1 SGHDT and CDR2 YYEEEE. The CDR3 totals 14 residues. This CDR3 reads CASSQGQGRYEQYF. The CDR3 DNA sequence: TGTGCCAGCAGCCAAGGACAGGGGCGCTACGAGCAGTACTTC.

V and J are TRBV6-5 and TRBJ2-2, with a tentative D call TRBD1 (6 bases). The CDR3 consists of 15 residues. Germline CDR1 and CDR2: MNHEY and SVGAGI. Between the trimmed V and J ends, which lost 5 bases and 1 base, there was a span of 11 bases. CDR3 sequence: CASSPRTVNTGELFF. Here the CDR3 DNA reads TGTGCCAGCAGTCCCCGGACAGTGAACACCGGGGAGCTGTTTTTT.

This rearrangement joins TRBV11-1 to TRBJ2-1, with 7 bases identical to TRBD2. The CDR3 loop spans 15 amino acids. Germline CDR1 is SGHAT and CDR2 is FQDESV (reference sequence). V lost 1 base to trimming and J lost 3 bases; unmatched junction nucleotides: 3. CDR3 protein: CASSLVSSGYNEQFF. The CDR3 nucleotides read TGTGCCAGCAGCTTAGTTTCTAGCGGCTACAATGAGCAGTTCTTC.

The CDR3 sequence: CASSEEAGYTGELFF. The DNA of the CDR3 is TGTGCCAGCAGTGAGGAAGCGGGCTACACCGGGGAGCTGTTTTTT. The rearrangement joins TRBV6-1 to TRBJ2-2; tentatively, D is TRBD2 (6 bases). CDR3 length: 15 residues. Germline CDR1 is MNHNS and CDR2 is SASEGT. Between the trimmed V and J ends, which lost 3 bases and 3 bases, there was a span of 11 bases.

The V gene is TRBV4-2, the J gene TRBJ2-1; 9 bases map to TRBD2. V shed 0 bases, J shed 7 bases, and the junction held 10 bases outside the gene matches. Germline V CDR1 and CDR2: LGHNA, YNFKEQ. CDR3 length: 17 amino acids. The DNA of the CDR3 is TGTGCCAGCAGCCAAGATGGGCAGCGGGGGGTTCGGAATGAGCAGTTCTTC. Translated, it gives CASSQDGQRGVRNEQFF.

This clone was detected once. This chain uses TRBV6-1 with TRBJ1-6; D gene uncertain. Germline CDR1 reads MNHNS; CDR2 reads SASEGT. Trimming removed 11 bases at V and 0 bases at J, with 8 bases between. The CDR3 consists of 13 residues. This CDR3 is CALESSYNSPLHF. DNA for the CDR3: TGTGCCCTGGAGAGCTCCTATAATTCACCCCTCCACTTT.

This clone was seen a few times. The chain employs TRBV30 and TRBJ1-5; no clear D gene. V was cut by 3 bases and J by 7 bases, with 13 bases left in between. There are 13 residues in the CDR3. CDR1 is GTSNPN and CDR2 is SVGIG in the germline V gene (reference sequence). CDR3 in amino acids: CAWSRNNGQPQHF. The CDR3 coding sequence is TGTGCCTGGAGCCGGAACAACGGGCAGCCCCAGCATTTT. The complete variable domain, with remaining parts taken from reference TRBV30 and TRBJ1-5, reads SQTIHQWPATLVQPVGSPLSLECTVEGTSNPNLYWYRQAAGRGLQLLFYSVGIGQISSEVPQNLSASRPQDRQFILSSKKLLLSDSGFYLCAWSRNNGQPQHFGDGTRLSIL.

The V gene is TRBV21-1, the J gene TRBJ2-3; the table's D call TRBD2 went unverified against the DNA. TRBV21-1 is flagged as a pseudogene. The CDR3 runs 17 residues. For the CDR3, the DNA is TGTGCCAGCAGAAAAAGGAAGATAGCGGCGAGCACAGATACGCAGTATTTT. It specifies CASRKRKIAASTDTQYF.

The chain links TRBV15 to TRBJ2-1; TRBD1 aligns across 9 bases. Germline V lookup: CDR1 LNHNV, CDR2 YYDKDF (reference sequence). The CDR3 covers 13 residues. V trimming: 6 bases; J trimming: 8 bases; junction bases outside the gene matches: 5. In DNA form, the CDR3 reads TGTGCCACCAGTCCGGACAGGGGCCATGAGCAGTTCTTC. This sequence encodes CATSPDRGHEQFF.

The chain combines TRBV7-9 with TRBJ2-1, with D possibly being TRBD1 (7 bases). CDR1 is SEHNR and CDR2 is FQNEAQ in the germline V gene (reference sequence). V lost 2 bases and J 2 bases, leaving 16 bases between the germline ends. The CDR3 is made up of 17 amino acids. CDR3 sequence reads: CASSLSRGTDTYNEQFF. The CDR3 DNA follows: TGTGCCAGCAGCTTAAGTCGGGGGACAGACACCTACAATGAGCAGTTCTTC.

V usage is TRBV7-8 and J usage is TRBJ2-7; 16 nucleotides line up with TRBD2. J gave up 4 bases and V 5 bases, and 5 bases lay outside the gene matches. The germline CDR1 and CDR2 sequences are SGHVS and FQNEAQ. The CDR3 is made up of 16 amino acids. The CDR3: CASSRSGLAGGYEQYF. The CDR3 DNA follows: TGTGCCAGCAGCCGCTCGGGACTAGCGGGAGGGTACGAGCAGTACTTC. The full variable domain, in which reference TRBV7-8 and TRBJ2-7 provide the parts outside the CDR3, is GAGVSQSPRYKVAKRGQDVALRCDPISGHVSLFWYQQALGQGPEFLTYFQNEAQLDKSGLPSDRFFAERPEGSVSTLKIQRTQQEDSAVYLCASSRSGLAGGYEQYFGPGTRLTVT.

The genes are TRBV30 and TRBJ2-3; 7 bases line up with TRBD2. The germline CDR1 and CDR2 sequences are GTSNPN and SVGIG (reference sequence). The CDR3 covers 15 residues. The junction had 12 bases not matched to a gene; V was cut back by 3 bases and J by 6 bases. The DNA for the CDR3 is TGTGCCTGGAGCGGGGACTACCCTACCTGGGATACGCAGTATTTT. It encodes CAWSGDYPTWDTQYF.